This TCR beta chain was observed in a study of blood T cell repertoires in COVID-19. Per the authors' pipeline: By means of reference gene primer amplification, nucleated cell counts were estimated. Sequencing was performed with immunoSEQ multiplex PCR; in TCRdb, only in-frame clones are kept and a portion is missing. The V and J calls and clone size were taken over from that table, and D and trimming were inferred from the DNA. The table records 40,000 to 45,000 clones, nearly 90% of them present only once. This TCR was sampled from a human donor in a cohort sampled during active COVID-19. The specimen was peripheral blood.

CDR3 sequence: CASSLALGVGGGSDTQYF. Here the CDR3 DNA reads TGTGCCAGCAGCTTAGCGCTGGGGGTAGGCGGGGGGTCAGATACGCAGTATTTT. V and J are TRBV7-2 and TRBJ2-3; 8 bases fit TRBD2. The CDR3 spans 18 residues. Germline V gives CDR1 SGHTA, CDR2 FQGNSA. Trimming removed 0 bases from V and 4 bases from J; junction bases left unmatched: 12.